This T cell receptor (beta chain) was documented in a study of blood T cell repertoires in COVID-19. Across the study: Sites in the United States, Italy and Spain provided acute and convalescent COVID-19 samples. PBMCs, B-cell-depleted T cells, or T cells were the source of the cDNA or gDNA that made up the material.

Per the original data handling: Amplification of reference gene primers was used by the study to estimate nucleated cell counts. This table comes from immunoSEQ multiplex PCR, and its TCRdb copy is limited to in-frame clones, with some not included. Clone size and V and J calls were adopted from that table, with D and trimming inferred from the DNA. The sample shows fewer than 200,000 clones, 80% to 90% of them seen only once. Trimming cost V 0 bases and J 4 bases; bases outside gene matches: 2. Germline assignment: CDR1 KGHSH and CDR2 LQKENI. The CDR3 contains 16 residues. Sequenced input: peripheral blood. This chain links TRBV18 with TRBJ2-3; TRBD2 agrees at 12 bases. The receptor was isolated from a man aged 50-59 years with active or convalescent COVID-19. The CDR3 protein is CASSPPTSGGSDTQYF. CDR3 DNA: TGTGCCAGCTCACCACCCACTAGCGGGGGGTCAGATACGCAGTATTTT.